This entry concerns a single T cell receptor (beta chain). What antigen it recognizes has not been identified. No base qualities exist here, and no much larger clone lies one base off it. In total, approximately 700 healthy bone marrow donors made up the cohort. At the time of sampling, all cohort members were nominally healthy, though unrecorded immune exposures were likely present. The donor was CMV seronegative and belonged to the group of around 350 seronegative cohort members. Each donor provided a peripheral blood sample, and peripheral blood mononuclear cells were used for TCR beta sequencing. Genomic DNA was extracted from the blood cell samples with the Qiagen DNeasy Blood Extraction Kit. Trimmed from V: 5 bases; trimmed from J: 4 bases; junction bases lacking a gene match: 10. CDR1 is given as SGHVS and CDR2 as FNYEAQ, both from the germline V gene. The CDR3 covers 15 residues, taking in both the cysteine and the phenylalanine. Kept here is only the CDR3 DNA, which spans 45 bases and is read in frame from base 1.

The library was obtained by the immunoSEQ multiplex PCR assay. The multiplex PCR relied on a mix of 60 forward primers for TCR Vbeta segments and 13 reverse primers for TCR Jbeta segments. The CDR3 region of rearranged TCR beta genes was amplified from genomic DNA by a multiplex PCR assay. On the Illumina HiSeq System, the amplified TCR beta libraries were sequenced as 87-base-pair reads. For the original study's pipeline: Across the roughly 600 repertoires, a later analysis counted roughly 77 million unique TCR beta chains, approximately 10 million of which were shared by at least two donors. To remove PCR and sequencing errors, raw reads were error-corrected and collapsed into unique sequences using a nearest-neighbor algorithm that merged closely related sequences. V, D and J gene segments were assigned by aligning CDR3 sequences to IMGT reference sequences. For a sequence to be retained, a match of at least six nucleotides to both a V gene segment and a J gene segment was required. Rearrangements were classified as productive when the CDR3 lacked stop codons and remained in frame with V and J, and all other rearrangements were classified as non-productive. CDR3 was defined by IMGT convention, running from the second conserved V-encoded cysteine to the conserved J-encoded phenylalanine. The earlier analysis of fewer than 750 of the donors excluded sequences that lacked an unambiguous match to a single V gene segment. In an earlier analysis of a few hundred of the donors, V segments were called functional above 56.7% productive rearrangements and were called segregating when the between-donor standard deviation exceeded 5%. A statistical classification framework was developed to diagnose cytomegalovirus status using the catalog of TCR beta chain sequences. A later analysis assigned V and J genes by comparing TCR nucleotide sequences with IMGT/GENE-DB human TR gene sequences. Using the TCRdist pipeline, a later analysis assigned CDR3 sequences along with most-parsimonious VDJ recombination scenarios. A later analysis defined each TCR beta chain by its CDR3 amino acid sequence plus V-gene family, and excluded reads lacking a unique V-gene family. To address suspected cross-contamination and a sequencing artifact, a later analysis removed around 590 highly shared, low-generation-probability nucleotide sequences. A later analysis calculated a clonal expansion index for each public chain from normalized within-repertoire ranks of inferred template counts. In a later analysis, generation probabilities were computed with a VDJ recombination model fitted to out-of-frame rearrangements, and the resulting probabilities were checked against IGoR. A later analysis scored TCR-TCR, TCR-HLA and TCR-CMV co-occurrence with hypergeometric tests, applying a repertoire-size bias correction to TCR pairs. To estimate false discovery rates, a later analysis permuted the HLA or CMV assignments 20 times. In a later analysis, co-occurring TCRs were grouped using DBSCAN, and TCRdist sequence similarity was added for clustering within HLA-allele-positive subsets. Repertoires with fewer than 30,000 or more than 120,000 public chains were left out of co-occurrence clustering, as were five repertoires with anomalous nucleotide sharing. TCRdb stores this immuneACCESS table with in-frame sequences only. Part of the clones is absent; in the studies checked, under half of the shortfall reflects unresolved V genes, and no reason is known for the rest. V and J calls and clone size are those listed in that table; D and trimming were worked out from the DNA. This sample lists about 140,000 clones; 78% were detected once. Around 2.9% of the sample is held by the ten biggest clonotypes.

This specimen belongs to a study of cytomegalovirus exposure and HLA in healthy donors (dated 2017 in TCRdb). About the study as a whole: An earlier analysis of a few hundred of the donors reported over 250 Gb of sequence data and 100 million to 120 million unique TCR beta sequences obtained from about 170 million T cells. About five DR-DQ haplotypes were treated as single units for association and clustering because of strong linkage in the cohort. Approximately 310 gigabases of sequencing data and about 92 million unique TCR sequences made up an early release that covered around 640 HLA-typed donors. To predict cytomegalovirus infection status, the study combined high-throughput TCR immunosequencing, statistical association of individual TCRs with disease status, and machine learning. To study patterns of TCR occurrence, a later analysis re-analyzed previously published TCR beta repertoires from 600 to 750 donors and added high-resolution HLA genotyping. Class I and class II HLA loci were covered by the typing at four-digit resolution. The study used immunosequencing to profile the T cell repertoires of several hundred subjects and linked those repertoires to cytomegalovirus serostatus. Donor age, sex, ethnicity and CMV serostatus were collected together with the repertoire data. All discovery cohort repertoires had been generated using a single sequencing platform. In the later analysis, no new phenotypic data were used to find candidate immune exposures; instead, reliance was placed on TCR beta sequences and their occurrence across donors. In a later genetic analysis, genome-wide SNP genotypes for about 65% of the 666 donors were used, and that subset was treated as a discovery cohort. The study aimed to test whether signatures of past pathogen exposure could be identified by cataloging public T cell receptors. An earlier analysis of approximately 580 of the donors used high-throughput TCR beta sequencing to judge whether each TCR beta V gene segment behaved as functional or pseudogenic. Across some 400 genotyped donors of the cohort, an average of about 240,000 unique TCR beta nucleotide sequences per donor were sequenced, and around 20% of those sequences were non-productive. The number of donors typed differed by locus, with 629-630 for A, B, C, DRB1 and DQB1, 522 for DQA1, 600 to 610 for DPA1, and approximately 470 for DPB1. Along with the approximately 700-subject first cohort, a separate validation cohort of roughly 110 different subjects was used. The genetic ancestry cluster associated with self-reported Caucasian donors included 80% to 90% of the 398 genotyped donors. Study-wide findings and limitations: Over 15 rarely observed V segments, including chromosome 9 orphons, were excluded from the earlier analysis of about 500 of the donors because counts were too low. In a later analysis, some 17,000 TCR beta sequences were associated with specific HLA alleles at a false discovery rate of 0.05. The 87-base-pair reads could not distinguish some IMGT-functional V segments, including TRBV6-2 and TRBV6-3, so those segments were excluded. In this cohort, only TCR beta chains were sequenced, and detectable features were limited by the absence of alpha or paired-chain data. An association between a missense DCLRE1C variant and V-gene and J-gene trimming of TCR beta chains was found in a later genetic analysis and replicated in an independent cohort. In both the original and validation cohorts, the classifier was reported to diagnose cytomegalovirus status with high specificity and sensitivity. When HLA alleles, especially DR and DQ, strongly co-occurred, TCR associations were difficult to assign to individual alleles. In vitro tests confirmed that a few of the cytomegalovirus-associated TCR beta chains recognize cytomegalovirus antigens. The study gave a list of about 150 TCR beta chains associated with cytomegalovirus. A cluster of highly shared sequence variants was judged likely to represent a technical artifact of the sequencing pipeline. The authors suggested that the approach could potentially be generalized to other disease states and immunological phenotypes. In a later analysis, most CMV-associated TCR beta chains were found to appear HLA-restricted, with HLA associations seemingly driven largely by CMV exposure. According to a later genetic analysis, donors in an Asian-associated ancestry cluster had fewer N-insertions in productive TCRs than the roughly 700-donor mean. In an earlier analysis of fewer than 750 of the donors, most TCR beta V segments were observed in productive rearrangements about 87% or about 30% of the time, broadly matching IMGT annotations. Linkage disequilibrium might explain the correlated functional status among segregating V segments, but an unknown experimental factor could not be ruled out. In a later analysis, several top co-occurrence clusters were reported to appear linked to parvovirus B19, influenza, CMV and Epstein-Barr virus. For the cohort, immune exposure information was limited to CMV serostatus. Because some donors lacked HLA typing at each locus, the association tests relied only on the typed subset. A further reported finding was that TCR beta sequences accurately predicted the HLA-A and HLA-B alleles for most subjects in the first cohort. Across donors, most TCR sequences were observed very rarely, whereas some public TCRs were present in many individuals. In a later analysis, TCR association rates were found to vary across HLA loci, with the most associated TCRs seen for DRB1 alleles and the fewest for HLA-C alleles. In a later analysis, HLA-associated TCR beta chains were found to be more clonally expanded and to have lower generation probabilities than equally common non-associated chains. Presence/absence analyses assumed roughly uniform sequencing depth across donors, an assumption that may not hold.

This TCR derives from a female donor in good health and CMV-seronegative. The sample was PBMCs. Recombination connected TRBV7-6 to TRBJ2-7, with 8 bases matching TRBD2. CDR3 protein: CASSPSAGVVYEQYF. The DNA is TGTGCCAGCAGCCCTTCAGCGGGAGTGGTATACGAGCAGTACTTC.